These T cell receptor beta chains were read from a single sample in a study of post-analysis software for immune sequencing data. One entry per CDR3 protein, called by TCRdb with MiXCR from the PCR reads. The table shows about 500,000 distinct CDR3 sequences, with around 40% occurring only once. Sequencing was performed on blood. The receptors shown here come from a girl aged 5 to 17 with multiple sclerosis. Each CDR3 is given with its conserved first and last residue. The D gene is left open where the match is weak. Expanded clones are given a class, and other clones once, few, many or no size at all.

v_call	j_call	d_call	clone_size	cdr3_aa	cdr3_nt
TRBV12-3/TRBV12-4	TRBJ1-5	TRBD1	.	CASSSQGGQPQHF	TGTGCCAGCAGTTCCCAGGGGGGTCAGCCCCAGCATTTT
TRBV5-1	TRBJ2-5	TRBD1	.	CASSLGQGEEQYF	TGCGCCAGCAGCTTGGGACAGGGTGAAGAGCAGTACTTC
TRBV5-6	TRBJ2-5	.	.	CASSVGPENQETQYF	TGTGCCAGCAGCGTGGGACCGGAGAACCAAGAGACCCAGTACTTC
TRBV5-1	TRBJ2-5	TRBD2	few	CASSLSSAGVETQYF	TGCGCCAGCAGCTTGTCTTCAGCGGGAGTGGAGACCCAGTACTTC
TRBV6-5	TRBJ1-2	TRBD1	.	CASRGQGVRWSYGYTF	TGTGCCAGCAGGGGACAGGGAGTGAGGTGGTCCTATGGCTACACCTTC
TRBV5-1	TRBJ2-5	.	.	CASTGDLETQYF	TGCGCCAGCACAGGGGACCTAGAGACCCAGTACTTC
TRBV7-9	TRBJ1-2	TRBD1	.	CASSLVAYRDRGHGYTF	TGTGCCAGCAGCTTAGTAGCATACCGGGACAGGGGGCATGGCTACACCTTC
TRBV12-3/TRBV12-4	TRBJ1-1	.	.	CASSLGGGTEAFF	TGTGCCAGCAGCTTAGGAGGGGGGACTGAAGCTTTCTTT
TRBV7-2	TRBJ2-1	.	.	CASRTEPGSYNEQFF	TGTGCCAGCAGGACAGAGCCCGGCTCCTACAATGAGCAGTTCTTC
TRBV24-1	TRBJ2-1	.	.	CATSGTPHNEQFF	TGTGCCACCAGTGGGACACCGCACAATGAGCAGTTCTTC
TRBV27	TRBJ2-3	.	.	CASSYLDDPDTDTQYF	TGTGCCAGCAGTTACCTTGATGACCCAGACACAGATACGCAGTATTTT
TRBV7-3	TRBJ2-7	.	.	CASSLNSGSGDEQYF	TGTGCCAGCAGCTTAAATTCAGGGAGTGGCGACGAGCAGTACTTC
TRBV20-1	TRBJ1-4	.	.	CSARMGSANEKLFF	TGCAGTGCTAGGATGGGGTCAGCTAATGAAAAACTGTTTTTT
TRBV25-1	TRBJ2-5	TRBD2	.	CASGSGLAYQEAQYF	TGTGCCAGTGGTTCGGGACTAGCATACCAAGAGGCCCAGTACTTC
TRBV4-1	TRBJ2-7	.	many	CASSQGYGIGEQYF	TGCGCCAGCAGCCAGGGTTATGGCATAGGCGAGCAGTACTTC
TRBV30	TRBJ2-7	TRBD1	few	CAWTMTGGPYEQYF	TGTGCCTGGACCATGACAGGGGGACCCTACGAGCAGTACTTC
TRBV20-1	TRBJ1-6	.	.	CSAGTGTGNSPLHF	TGCAGTGCTGGTACAGGGACGGGAAATTCACCCCTCCACTTT
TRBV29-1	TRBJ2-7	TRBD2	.	CSVSLLAGVNEQYF	TGCAGCGTTTCCCTACTAGCGGGAGTGAACGAGCAGTACTTC
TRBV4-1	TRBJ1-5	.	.	CASSQGEGNQPQHF	TGCGCCAGCAGCCAAGGGGAGGGCAATCAGCCCCAGCATTTT
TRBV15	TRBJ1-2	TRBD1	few	CATSIQGGYGYTF	TGTGCCACCAGCATACAGGGGGGATATGGCTACACCTTC
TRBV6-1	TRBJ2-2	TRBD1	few	CASSYRGPTGELFF	TGTGCCAGCAGCTACAGGGGGCCCACCGGGGAGCTGTTTTTT
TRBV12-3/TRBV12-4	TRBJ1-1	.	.	CASSGGQVNTEAFF	TGTGCCAGCAGTGGGGGACAAGTGAACACTGAAGCTTTCTTT
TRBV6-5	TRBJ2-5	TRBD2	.	CASSYFGLAAYNEQYF	TGTGCCAGCAGTTACTTCGGACTAGCGGCTTACAATGAGCAGTACTTC
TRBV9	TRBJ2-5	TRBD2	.	CASSPLGGRAIETQYF	TGTGCCAGCAGTCCTCTCGGCGGGAGGGCCATAGAGACCCAGTACTTC
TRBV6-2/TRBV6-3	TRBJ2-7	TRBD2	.	CASSYLRLAGAYEQYF	TGTGCCAGCAGTTACCTCCGACTAGCGGGAGCCTACGAGCAGTACTTC
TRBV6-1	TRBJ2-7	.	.	CASSKPGSRGGEQYF	TGTGCCAGCAGTAAACCGGGCTCTCGAGGAGGCGAGCAGTACTTC
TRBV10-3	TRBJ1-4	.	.	CAISDGGTGEKLFF	TGTGCCATCAGTGACGGGGGGACGGGTGAAAAACTGTTTTTT
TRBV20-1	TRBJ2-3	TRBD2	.	CSARVPSGSTDTQYF	TGCAGTGCTAGAGTTCCTAGCGGGAGCACAGATACGCAGTATTTT
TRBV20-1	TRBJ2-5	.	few	CSATRGTLYQETQYF	TGCAGTGCTACCAGAGGGACCCTTTACCAAGAGACCCAGTACTTC
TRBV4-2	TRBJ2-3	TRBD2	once	CASSQLGLADTDTQYF	TGTGCCAGCAGCCAACTGGGACTAGCGGACACAGATACGCAGTATTTT
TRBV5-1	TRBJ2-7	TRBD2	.	CASSMSGAQAYEQYF	TGCGCCAGCAGCATGAGCGGGGCCCAGGCGTACGAGCAGTACTTC
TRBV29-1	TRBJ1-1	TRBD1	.	CSVFRTGSNTEAFF	TGCAGCGTCTTTCGGACAGGGTCGAACACTGAAGCTTTCTTT
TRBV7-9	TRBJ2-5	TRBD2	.	CASIVSEGLAGETQYF	TGTGCCAGCATCGTATCTGAGGGACTAGCGGGAGAGACCCAGTACTTC
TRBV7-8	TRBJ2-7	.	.	CASSLHEYGTTYEQYF	TGTGCCAGCAGCTTACATGAATACGGCACCACCTACGAGCAGTACTTC
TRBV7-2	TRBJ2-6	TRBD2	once	CASSLEPGLAGGSGANVLTF	TGTGCCAGCAGCCTGGAACCGGGACTAGCGGGAGGCAGTGGGGCCAACGTCCTGACTTTC
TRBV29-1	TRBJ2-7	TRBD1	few	CSVGYRGLDSYEQYF	TGCAGCGTTGGGTACAGGGGTCTCGACTCCTACGAGCAGTACTTC
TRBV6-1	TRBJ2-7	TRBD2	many	CASSQPGVCGRALCEQYF	TGTGCCAGCAGTCAACCGGGGGTGTGCGGGAGGGCCCTTTGCGAGCAGTACTTC
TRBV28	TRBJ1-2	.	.	CASGHGYTF	TGTGCCAGCGGTCATGGCTACACCTTC
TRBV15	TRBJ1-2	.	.	CATSRDMADRYGYTF	TGTGCCACCAGCAGAGATATGGCGGACCGCTATGGCTACACCTTC
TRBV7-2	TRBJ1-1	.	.	CASSPNNGGGRNTEAFF	TGTGCCAGCAGCCCGAACAATGGGGGAGGCAGGAACACTGAAGCTTTCTTT
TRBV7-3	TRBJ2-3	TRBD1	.	CASSLQGATDTQYF	TGTGCCAGCAGCTTACAGGGGGCGACAGATACGCAGTATTTT
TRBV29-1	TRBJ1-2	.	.	CSVVSGANYGYTF	TGCAGCGTTGTCTCCGGGGCCAACTATGGCTACACCTTC
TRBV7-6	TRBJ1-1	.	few	CASSLTMGQNTEAFF	TGTGCCAGCAGCCTGACAATGGGACAGAACACTGAAGCTTTCTTT
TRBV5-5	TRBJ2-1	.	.	CASSKEPGHSSYNEQFF	TGTGCCAGCAGCAAAGAACCGGGACACAGCTCCTACAATGAGCAGTTCTTC
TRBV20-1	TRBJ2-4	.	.	CSARDPRPGIQYF	TGCAGTGCTAGAGATCCTAGGCCCGGCATTCAGTACTTC
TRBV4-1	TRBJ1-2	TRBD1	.	CASSPGQGIKWDYGYTF	TGCGCCAGCAGCCCTGGACAGGGAATCAAATGGGACTATGGCTACACCTTC
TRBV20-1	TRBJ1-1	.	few	CSARDSVTVGAFF	TGCAGTGCTAGAGATTCGGTCACAGTGGGAGCTTTCTTT
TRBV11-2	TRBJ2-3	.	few	CASSLDYVDTQYF	TGTGCCAGCAGCTTAGACTACGTAGATACGCAGTATTTT
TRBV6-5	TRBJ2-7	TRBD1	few	CASSQTGLNYEQYF	TGTGCCAGCAGCCAGACAGGGTTAAACTACGAGCAGTACTTC
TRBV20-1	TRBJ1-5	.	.	CSTGRLNQPQHF	TGCAGCACTGGTAGATTAAATCAGCCCCAGCATTTT
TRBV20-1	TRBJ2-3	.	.	CSASGNGPDTQYF	TGCAGTGCTAGCGGGAATGGTCCAGATACGCAGTATTTT